The rows below give T cell receptor beta chains drawn from one sample of a study of blood T cell repertoires in COVID-19. TCRdb keeps only in-frame clones here, not all; method: immunoSEQ multiplex PCR. The table includes about 42,000 clones, roughly 80% detected once. Sequencing was performed on peripheral blood. These receptors were collected from a woman in her 70s with acute or convalescent COVID-19. CDR3s include the opening cysteine and the closing phenylalanine or tryptophan. D genes are given only for firm matches. Size tells how often a clone was seen (once, few, many) or the class of an expanded clone, and some rows leave it out.

J: TRBJ1-5
V: TRBV19
length: 15
D: TRBD1
size: .
CDR3: CASSPRTGSNQPQHF
DNA: TGTGCCAGTAGTCCACGGACAGGGAGCAATCAGCCCCAGCATTTT

J: TRBJ1-4
V: TRBV6-5
length: 13
D: .
size: .
CDR3: CASSKENAEKLFF
DNA: TGTGCCAGCTCGAAGGAGAACGCTGAAAAACTGTTTTTT

J: TRBJ2-7
V: TRBV18
length: 14
D: .
size: .
CDR3: CASSPPIRVYEQYF
DNA: TGTGCCAGCTCACCACCGATCAGGGTCTACGAGCAGTACTTC

J: TRBJ1-1
V: TRBV3-1/TRBV3-2
length: 14
D: .
size: .
CDR3: CASSQGPGRNEAFF
DNA: TGTGCCAGCAGCCAAGGTCCAGGTCGGAATGAAGCTTTCTTT

J: TRBJ1-6
V: TRBV2
length: 14
D: TRBD1
size: .
CDR3: CAGRGDSENSPLHF
DNA: TGTGCCGGAAGGGGGGACAGCGAGAATTCACCCCTCCACTTT

J: TRBJ2-7
V: TRBV6-6
length: 12
D: .
size: few
CDR3: CASSLEFYEQYF
DNA: TGTGCCAGCAGTTTGGAGTTCTACGAGCAGTACTTC

J: TRBJ2-2
V: TRBV27
length: 15
D: .
size: .
CDR3: CASSLRSGTTGELFF
DNA: TGTGCCAGCAGTTTAAGGTCCGGGACTACCGGGGAGCTGTTTTTT

J: TRBJ2-1
V: TRBV3-1/TRBV3-2
length: 16
D: TRBD2
size: .
CDR3: CASSQGSGFSYNEQFF
DNA: TGTGCCAGCAGCCAAGGTAGCGGGTTCTCCTACAATGAGCAGTTCTTC

J: TRBJ2-3
V: TRBV9
length: 14
D: .
size: .
CDR3: CASSVVGGTDTQYF
DNA: TGTGCCAGCAGCGTAGTAGGGGGCACAGATACGCAGTATTTT

J: TRBJ1-6
V: TRBV14
length: 17
D: .
size: .
CDR3: CASSQVGGRGYNSPLHF
DNA: TGTGCCAGCAGCCAAGTTGGGGGCAGAGGATATAATTCACCCCTCCACTTT

J: TRBJ2-7
V: TRBV11-2
length: 13
D: .
size: .
CDR3: CASSLGRNSEQYF
DNA: TGTGCCAGCAGCTTAGGGAGGAACTCGGAGCAGTACTTC

J: TRBJ2-7
V: TRBV7-8
length: 16
D: TRBD2
size: .
CDR3: CASSLVLVAGGRGQYF
DNA: TGTGCCAGCAGCTTAGTTCTGGTAGCGGGAGGTCGAGGGCAGTACTTC

J: TRBJ1-1
V: TRBV10-1
length: 11
D: .
size: .
CDR3: CASSAGTEAFF
DNA: TGCGCCAGCAGTGCGGGCACTGAAGCTTTCTTT

J: TRBJ2-7
V: TRBV7-9
length: 15
D: TRBD1
size: .
CDR3: CASSSTTGGAYEQYF
DNA: TGTGCCAGCAGCTCCACGACAGGGGGTGCCTACGAGCAGTACTTC

J: TRBJ1-2
V: TRBV10-3
length: 15
D: .
size: .
CDR3: CAISEWGFSLLGYTF
DNA: TGTGCCATCAGTGAGTGGGGCTTTAGCCTCCTGGGCTACACCTTC

J: TRBJ2-4
V: TRBV5-4
length: 16
D: TRBD2
size: .
CDR3: CASSLNPAGGQNIQYF
DNA: TGTGCCAGCAGCTTGAACCCGGCGGGAGGGCAAAACATTCAGTACTTC